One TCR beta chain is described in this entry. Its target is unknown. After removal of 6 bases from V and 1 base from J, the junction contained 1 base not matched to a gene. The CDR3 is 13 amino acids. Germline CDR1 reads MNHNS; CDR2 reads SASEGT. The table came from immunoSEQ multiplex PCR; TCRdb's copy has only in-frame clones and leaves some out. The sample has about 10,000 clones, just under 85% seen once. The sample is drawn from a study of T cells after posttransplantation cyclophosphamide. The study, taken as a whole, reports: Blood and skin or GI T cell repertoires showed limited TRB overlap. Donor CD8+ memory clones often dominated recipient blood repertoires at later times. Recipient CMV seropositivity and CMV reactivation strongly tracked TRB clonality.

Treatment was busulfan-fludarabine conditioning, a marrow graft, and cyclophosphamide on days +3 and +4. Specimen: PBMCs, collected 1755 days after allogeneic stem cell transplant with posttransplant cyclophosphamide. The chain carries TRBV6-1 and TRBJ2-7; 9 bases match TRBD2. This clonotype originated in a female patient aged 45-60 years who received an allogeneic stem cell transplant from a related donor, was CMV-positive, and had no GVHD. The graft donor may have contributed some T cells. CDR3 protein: CASRAGGSYEQYF. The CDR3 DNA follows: TGTGCCAGCAGGGCGGGAGGGTCCTACGAGCAGTACTTC.